The 28 T cell receptor beta chains below come from one sample, sequenced in a study of blood T cell repertoires in COVID-19. The repertoire was sequenced with immunoSEQ multiplex PCR; TCRdb's copy has only in-frame clones and lacks some. The top ten clones hold under 2.5% of a sample with 95,000 to 120,000 clones, just over 85% of them seen once. The sequencing sample was made of peripheral blood. These receptors all stem from a human donor in a cohort sampled during active COVID-19.

This rearrangement joins TRBV5-1 to TRBJ2-2, with TRBD2 as a possible D gene (6 bases). Per the germline V gene, CDR1 is SGHRS and CDR2 is YFSETQ. V dropped 4 bases and J dropped 6 bases, with 10 bases sitting between them. The CDR3 totals 13 residues. The CDR3 is CASSPSGAGELFF. The DNA for the CDR3 is TGCGCCAGCAGCCCCTCGGGAGCCGGGGAGCTGTTTTTT. Based on the CDR3 plus reference TRBV5-1 and TRBJ2-2, the full variable domain is KAGVTQTPRYLIKTRGQQVTLSCSPISGHRSVSWYQQTPGQGLQFLFEYFSETQRNKGNFPGRFSGRQFSNSRSEMNVSTLELGDSALYLCASSPSGAGELFFGEGSRLTVL.

The chain has TRBV6-5 and TRBJ1-3; 9 bases match TRBD1. CDR3 length equals 14 residues. Germline V CDR1 and CDR2: MNHEY, SVGAGI. V dropped 8 bases and J dropped 4; count of bases not matched to a gene: 6. In DNA, the CDR3 is TGTGCCAGCCGTCGGACAGGGGAGGGAAACACCATATATTTT. Residues: CASRRTGEGNTIYF.

The chain carries TRBV19 and TRBJ2-1, with D maybe TRBD1 (6 bases). The V and J ends lost 7 bases and 4 bases respectively, with 20 bases between them. CDR1 is LNHDA, CDR2 SQIVND, per germline (reference sequence). CDR3 length: 16 residues. Here the CDR3 DNA reads TGTGCCAGTACCCTTACCCAGGGGTCGGGATACAATGAGCAGTTCTTC. Amino acids: CASTLTQGSGYNEQFF. The whole variable domain, remainder taken from reference TRBV19 and TRBJ2-1, is DGGITQSPKYLFRKEGQNVTLSCEQNLNHDAMYWYRQDPGQGLRLIYYSQIVNDFQKGDIAEGYSVSREKKESFPLTVTSAQKNPTAFYLCASTLTQGSGYNEQFFGPGTRLTVL.

The CDR3 here is CATSTNEGNEQFF. CDR3 bases: TGTGCCACCAGCACCAATGAGGGCAATGAGCAGTTCTTC. The V and J genes are TRBV24-1 and TRBJ2-1, with a tentative D call TRBD2 (5 bases). The V gene lost 7 bases and the J gene lost 6 bases, with 12 bases spanning the gap. This CDR3 is built from 13 residues. The germline CDR1 and CDR2 sequences are KGHDR and SFDVKD.

The rearrangement links TRBV6-6 to TRBJ2-7; 12 bases are a match to TRBD2. The germline V gene has CDR1 MNHNY and CDR2 SVGAGI (reference sequence). CDR3 length equals 15 residues. V trimming: 2 bases; J trimming: 3 bases; junction bases outside the gene matches: 2. The CDR3 nucleotides read TGTGCCAGCAGTTACGGACTAGCGGGGAGCTACGAGCAGTACTTC. It translates to CASSYGLAGSYEQYF.

This chain links TRBV4-2 with TRBJ2-1, with TRBD1 matching 9 bases. CDR1 and CDR2 (germline): LGHNA, YNFKEQ. CDR3 length: 15 amino acids. J was trimmed by 3 bases and V by 6 bases; bases with no gene match: 6. The CDR3 sequence: CASRAGDRDYNEQFF. CDR3 sequence (DNA): TGTGCCAGCAGAGCAGGGGACAGGGACTACAATGAGCAGTTCTTC.

CDR3 amino acids: CASTLDREDYGYTF. The CDR3 DNA is TGTGCCAGTACCCTGGACAGGGAAGACTATGGCTACACCTTC. The chain is built from TRBV19 and TRBJ1-2; 8 bases are shared with TRBD1. This CDR3 contains 14 residues. Per germline, CDR1 LNHDA and CDR2 SQIVND (reference sequence). The V segment lost 7 bases and the J segment 3 bases; nucleotides outside the gene matches: 7.

V and J are TRBV15 and TRBJ2-3, with D perhaps TRBD2 (6 bases). V was cut by 2 bases and J by 0 bases, with 9 bases left in between. Germline V CDR1 and CDR2: LNHNV, YYDKDF (reference sequence). There are 15 residues in the CDR3. The CDR3 region is CATSRSAGSTDTQYF. In nucleotides, the CDR3 is TGTGCCACCAGCAGAAGTGCGGGGAGCACAGATACGCAGTATTTT.

The V gene is TRBV12-2, the J gene TRBJ2-7; the DNA was not compared with TRBD2, the D call given in the table. TRBV12-2 is deemed a pseudogene. The CDR3 spans 17 residues. The CDR3 DNA is TGTGCAAGTCGCTTACGCGGGGGCGGGGGGCTTTACTACGAGCAGTACTTC. This sequence encodes CASRLRGGGGLYYEQYF.

The J gene is TRBJ1-2, the V gene TRBV7-3; unclear D gene. Germline V gene lookup returns CDR1 SGHTA and CDR2 FQGTGA. This CDR3 contains 14 residues. Trimming pared 5 bases from V and 8 bases from J, leaving 18 bases between. This CDR3 reads CASSPSGGNLGYTF. The CDR3 bases are TGTGCCAGCAGCCCCTCGGGCGGGAATCTCGGCTACACCTTC.

The chain couples TRBV28 to TRBJ1-2, with D possibly TRBD1 on 5 matching bases. The CDR3 spans 14 residues. Germline V CDR1 and CDR2: MDHEN, SYDVKM. Trimming shortened V by 3 bases and J by 4 bases, and 12 bases separated the two germline ends. The DNA of the CDR3 is TGTGCCAGCAGTTTGGGGGGGGATAGCTATGGCTACACCTTC. Translating gives CASSLGGDSYGYTF.

The chain combines TRBV2 with TRBJ2-7; D is perhaps TRBD1 (6 bases). V lost 8 bases to trimming and J lost 3 bases, with 14 bases between them. CDR1 and CDR2 from the germline V gene are SNHLY and FYNNEI. This CDR3 is 13 amino acids long. The CDR3 sequence is CASLGTIIYEQYF. CDR3 coding DNA: TGTGCCAGCCTCGGGACAATTATCTACGAGCAGTACTTC.

CDR3 sequence: CASQREDDEQFF. The CDR3 DNA is TGTGCCAGTCAGCGGGAGGATGATGAGCAGTTCTTC. The chain combines TRBV19 with TRBJ2-1, with 9 bases fitting TRBD2. Germline V gene lookup returns CDR1 LNHDA and CDR2 SQIVND (reference sequence). Unmatched junction bases numbered 4, after V lost 8 bases and J lost 8 bases. The CDR3 covers 12 residues.

The chain joins TRBV11-3 to TRBJ2-1; 7 bases line up with TRBD1. V lost 1 base and J lost 1; bases outside the gene matches: 7. This CDR3 has 17 amino acids. The germline V gene encodes CDR1 SGHNT and CDR2 YENEEA. In DNA, the CDR3 is TGTGCCAGCAGCTTAGTCGACAGGGTACCGTCCTACAATGAGCAGTTCTTC. Protein: CASSLVDRVPSYNEQFF.

The chain employs TRBV5-1 and TRBJ2-7; 8 nucleotides match TRBD1. Germline V gene sequence: CDR1 SGHRS, CDR2 YFSETQ. CDR3 size: 14 residues. Trimming at V came to 5 bases and at J to 2 bases, leaving 6 bases not matched to a gene. This CDR3 reads CASRTGTGTYEQYF. The CDR3 coding sequence is TGCGCCAGCAGAACCGGGACAGGAACCTACGAGCAGTACTTC.

The chain uses TRBV7-8 and TRBJ2-5; the D gene is possibly TRBD2 (6 bases). The CDR3 extends over 14 amino acids. Germline CDR1 reads SGHVS; CDR2 reads FQNEAQ. The V end lost 4 bases, the J end lost 1 base, and 10 bases lay between the germline ends. In DNA form, the CDR3 reads TGTGCCAGCAGCTCGGGGACTTTCCAAGAGACCCAGTACTTC. It specifies CASSSGTFQETQYF.

The chain uses TRBV29-1 and TRBJ1-1; D remains unclear. V dropped 7 bases and J dropped 1 base, with 16 bases sitting between them. This CDR3 region has 14 residues. Germline-derived CDR1 and CDR2 are SQVTM and ANQGSEA. As DNA, the CDR3 is TGCAGCGCAGCGGACGGCCAAGGGAACACTGAAGCTTTCTTT. As protein: CSAADGQGNTEAFF.

The chain combines TRBV5-3 with TRBJ2-1; no clear D gene. TRBV5-3 belongs to the ORF category, with a function that is uncertain. This CDR3 has 16 amino acids. V lost 1 base to trimming and J lost 0 bases, with 11 bases between them. CDR3 amino acids: CARSLLVETSYNEQFF. The CDR3 DNA follows: TGTGCCAGAAGCTTGTTGGTGGAGACCTCCTACAATGAGCAGTTCTTC.

This clone appeared once. The genes are TRBV7-8 and TRBJ1-2; D might be TRBD1 (6 bases). The CDR3 contains 15 residues. V dropped 2 bases and J dropped 7 bases, with 17 bases sitting between them. CDR1 and CDR2 from the germline V gene are SGHVS and FQNEAQ. The CDR3, as DNA: TGTGCCAGCAGCTTAATGGGACACACAGGGTCTGGCTACACCTTC. Amino acids: CASSLMGHTGSGYTF.

The J gene is TRBJ2-1, the V gene TRBV5-6, with D uncertain. Between the trimmed V and J ends, which lost 3 bases and 0 bases, there was a span of 19 bases. Germline V CDR1 and CDR2: SGHDT, YYEEEE. The CDR3 runs to 18 residues. The CDR3 DNA is TGTGCCAGCAGCTCCTCACCACCCACAGCTACCTCCTACAATGAGCAGTTCTTC. It translates to CASSSSPPTATSYNEQFF. The full variable domain, its missing parts supplied by reference TRBV5-6 and TRBJ2-1, is DAGVTQSPTHLIKTRGQQVTLRCSPKSGHDTVSWYQQALGQGPQFIFQYYEEEERQRGNFPDRFSGHQFPNYSSELNVNALLLGDSALYLCASSSSPPTATSYNEQFFGPGTRLTVL.

This chain links TRBV27 with TRBJ1-3; a weak D match, TRBD1 (6 bases). CDR3 length: 13 amino acids. Trimming removed 2 bases at V and 4 bases at J, with 6 bases between. CDR1 MNHEY and CDR2 SMNVEV come from the germline V gene (reference sequence). CDR3 sequence: CASSLQGGNTIYF. CDR3 bases: TGTGCCAGCAGTTTACAGGGGGGAAACACCATATATTTT.

This rearrangement joins TRBV27 to TRBJ2-3; TRBD1 agrees at 8 bases. Germline values: CDR1 MNHEY, CDR2 SMNVEV (reference sequence). The V and J ends lost 8 bases and 0 bases, in that order; junction bases with no gene match: 4. CDR3 size: 14 residues. CDR3 in amino acids: CASRRQGSTDTQYF. The CDR3 bases are TGTGCCAGCCGTCGACAGGGGAGCACAGATACGCAGTATTTT.

The CDR3 is CASSYRGQAPSDTQYF. The CDR3 DNA follows: TGTGCCAGCAGTTACCGGGGACAGGCCCCGTCAGATACGCAGTATTTT. The chain couples TRBV6-6 to TRBJ2-3, with TRBD1 identical over 8 bases. Germline values: CDR1 MNHNY, CDR2 SVGAGI (reference sequence). Trimming removed 2 bases from V and 4 bases from J; junction bases left unmatched: 8. The CDR3 contains 16 residues.

The V and J genes are TRBV6-1 and TRBJ1-2, with a tentative D call TRBD1 (6 bases). Germline V CDR1 and CDR2: MNHNS, SASEGT. This CDR3 spans 13 amino acids. Trimming took off 3 bases at V and 6 bases at J, with 11 bases between the two ends. The CDR3 loop reads CASSDGTLDGYTF. CDR3 DNA: TGTGCCAGCAGTGACGGGACACTTGATGGCTACACCTTC.

The chain is built from TRBV24-1 and TRBJ1-5; D call uncertain. Germline V gene data show CDR1 as KGHDR and CDR2 as SFDVKD. Trimming took 1 base from V and 0 from J, leaving 12 bases between them. CDR3 length equals 17 residues. The CDR3 reads CATSDFPSYYSNQPQHF. CDR3 nucleotide sequence: TGTGCCACCAGTGATTTCCCCTCCTACTATAGCAATCAGCCCCAGCATTTT.

CDR3 DNA sequence: TGCGCCAGCAGCCAAGAGCCTCAGGGACTTACTAGCTCCTACGAGCAGTACTTC. This encodes CASSQEPQGLTSSYEQYF. The chain uses TRBV4-1 and TRBJ2-7; possibly TRBD2 for D (6 bases). This CDR3 spans 18 amino acids. Trimming removed 0 bases from V and 0 bases from J, with 18 bases in between. CDR1 is MGHRA and CDR2 is YSYEKL in the germline V gene.

The chain uses TRBV6-5 and TRBJ1-1, with D maybe TRBD1 (6 bases). CDR1 MNHEY and CDR2 SVGAGI come from the germline V gene. The CDR3 covers 13 residues. V lost 10 bases, J lost 3 bases, and 15 bases lay in between. In DNA, the CDR3 is TGTGCCACCTCGACAGGCGGCGACACTGAAGCTTTCTTT. Protein sequence: CATSTGGDTEAFF.

The chain uses TRBV28 and TRBJ2-5; 9 positions agree with TRBD1. Germline loops: CDR1 MDHEN, CDR2 SYDVKM. The V segment lost 5 bases and the J segment 4 bases; nucleotides outside the gene matches: 11. The CDR3 is 16 amino acids. CDR3 region: CASSPWTGVRSETQYF. CDR3 DNA: TGTGCCAGCAGTCCATGGACAGGGGTTCGGTCAGAGACCCAGTACTTC.